Below are 8 T cell receptor beta chains sequenced from a single sample in a study of T cells in Graves' hyperthyroidism and ophthalmopathy. The source material, RNA transcripts, was used to amplify TCR beta CDR3 regions. HTBI primers were employed in a first-round RT-PCR of the TCR CDR3. TCRdb analysed the multiplex PCR reads with MiXCR anew, one entry per CDR3 protein. The profile shows about 350,000 distinct CDR3 sequences, roughly 13% of them singletons. Sequencing was done on a sample of blood. The receptor set was obtained from a woman aged 40 to 50 with Graves' ophthalmopathy.

About this clonotype itself: This clone may be a read error of a much larger clone one base away. The V call is TRBV6-5, the J call TRBJ2-7; D gene uncertain. Germline CDR1 reads MNHEY; CDR2 reads SVGAGI. There are 13 residues in the CDR3. This chain's CDR3 is CASSSQYSYEQCF. In DNA, the CDR3 is TGTGCCAGCAGTTCACAGTACTCCTACGAGCAGTGCTTC.

This clonotype appeared a few times. The V and J genes are TRBV3-1 and TRBJ1-2, with a tentative D call TRBD1 (5 bases). Germline loops: CDR1 LGHDT, CDR2 YNNKEL (reference sequence). Trimming left V 5 bases short and J 8 bases short, with 18 bases between. The CDR3 extends over 14 amino acids. The CDR3 loop is CASSSGLRYSGYTF. CDR3 in DNA: TGTGCCAGCAGCTCGGGGCTCCGGTATTCCGGCTACACCTTC.

This clonotype was seen repeatedly, ten times or more. This chain joins TRBV11-2 and TRBJ1-3; D remains unclear. Deletions cut 3 bases from V and 1 base from J, with 7 bases between. Germline CDR1 and CDR2: SGHAT and FQNNGV. This CDR3 contains 14 residues. The CDR3 loop is CASSFSESGNTIYF. CDR3 DNA sequence: TGTGCCAGCAGCTTTTCCGAGTCTGGAAACACCATATATTTT. Together with reference TRBV11-2 and TRBJ1-3, the CDR3 gives the full variable domain: EAGVAQSPRYKIIEKRQSVAFWCNPISGHATLYWYQQILGQGPKLLIQFQNNGVVDDSQLPKDRFSAERLKGVDSTLKIQPAKLEDSAVYLCASSFSESGNTIYFGEGSWLTVV.

This clonotype was recorded many times. The chain couples TRBV7-9 to TRBJ2-3, with 10 bases identical to TRBD2. CDR1 and CDR2 (germline): SEHNR, FQNEAQ (reference sequence). The CDR3 runs to 16 residues. V trimming: 4 bases; J trimming: 0 bases; junction bases outside the gene matches: 4. For the CDR3, the DNA is TGTGCCAGCAGCTCGACGACTAGCGGGAGCACAGATACGCAGTATTTT. This codes for CASSSTTSGSTDTQYF.

CDR3 sequence: CASRPGTSAGNEQFF. The DNA of the CDR3 is TGTGCCAGCAGACCCGGGACTAGCGCCGGGAATGAGCAGTTCTTC. The chain links TRBV2 to TRBJ2-1, with 10 bases that match TRBD2. The CDR3 has 15 amino acids. V lost 6 bases to trimming and J lost 7 bases; unmatched junction nucleotides: 9. From germline, CDR1 is SNHLY and CDR2 FYNNEI.

This clonotype was recorded many times. The chain links TRBV29-1 to TRBJ2-5; 8 bases map to TRBD2. Germline CDR1 reads SQVTM; CDR2 reads ANQGSEA. The CDR3 has 14 residues. V dropped 7 bases and J dropped 2; count of bases not matched to a gene: 9. This chain's CDR3 is CSGAQLAAQETQYF. The DNA for the CDR3 is TGCAGCGGTGCCCAACTAGCGGCTCAAGAGACCCAGTACTTC.

This clonotype was seen at least ten times. The chain uses TRBV7-9 and TRBJ2-1; D tentatively reads TRBD1 or TRBD2 (5 bases each). Germline assignment: CDR1 SEHNR and CDR2 FQNEAQ (reference sequence). The CDR3 covers 14 residues. Trimming shortened V by 4 bases and J by 7 bases, and 14 bases separated the two germline ends. In DNA, the CDR3 is TGTGCCAGCAGCTGGGACCCATTCGAGAATGAGCAGTTCTTC. Amino acids: CASSWDPFENEQFF.

The sample holds a few counts of this clonotype. The rearrangement links TRBV7-9 to TRBJ2-3; 14 nucleotides agree with TRBD2. CDR1 is SEHNR and CDR2 is FQNEAQ in the germline V gene (reference sequence). With 1 base clipped from V and 1 base from J, the junction kept 4 bases outside the gene matches. This CDR3 region has 18 residues. In DNA, the CDR3 is TGTGCCAGCAGCTTAGTGGGGACTAGCGGGGGCGGCACAGATACGCAGTATTTT. Translation: CASSLVGTSGGGTDTQYF. The full variable domain, with the rest looked up from reference TRBV7-9 and TRBJ2-3, is DTGVSQNPRHKITKRGQNVTFRCDPISEHNRLYWYRQTLGQGPEFLTYFQNEAQLEKSRLLSDRFSAERPKGSFSTLEIQRTEQGDSAMYLCASSLVGTSGGGTDTQYFGPGTRLTVL.